The source of this T cell receptor (beta chain) is a study of T cell responses to AZD1222 COVID-19 vaccine. This clone appeared once. What it binds is not known. Only in-frame clones appear in the TCRdb table, and some are missing; sequencing was by immunoSEQ multiplex PCR. The top ten clones hold 8% to 9% of a sample with 98,000 or so clones, around 90% of them seen once. CDR1 is SNHLY, CDR2 FYNNEI, per germline. The V gene lost 10 bases and the J gene lost 5 bases, with 18 bases spanning the gap. The CDR3 length is 14 residues. Study-level findings and limits: Reportedly, close to half of spike-specific TCRs are directed against unmutated variant regions. Only a handful of individuals given AZD1222 were seropositive at baseline.

The V call is TRBV2, the J call TRBJ1-5; D is possibly TRBD1 (5 bases). This sequence was found in an adult in good health. The source material was peripheral blood, sampled on day 0 of AZD1222 vaccination. The CDR3 spells CATADGVGDQPQHF. The CDR3 coding sequence is TGTGCCACCGCGGACGGGGTAGGGGATCAGCCCCAGCATTTT.